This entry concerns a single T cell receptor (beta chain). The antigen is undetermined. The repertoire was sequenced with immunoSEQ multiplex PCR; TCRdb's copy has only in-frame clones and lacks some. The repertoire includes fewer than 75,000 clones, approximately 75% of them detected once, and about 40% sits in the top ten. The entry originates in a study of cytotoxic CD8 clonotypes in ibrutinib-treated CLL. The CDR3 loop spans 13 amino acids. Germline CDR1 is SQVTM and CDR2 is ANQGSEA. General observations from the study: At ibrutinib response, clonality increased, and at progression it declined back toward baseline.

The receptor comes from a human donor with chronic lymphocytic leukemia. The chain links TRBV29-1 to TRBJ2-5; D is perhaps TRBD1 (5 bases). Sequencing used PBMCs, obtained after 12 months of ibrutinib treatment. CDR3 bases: TGCAGTGGTTCCGGCAGGGTCGAAGAGACCCAGTACTTC. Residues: CSGSGRVEETQYF.